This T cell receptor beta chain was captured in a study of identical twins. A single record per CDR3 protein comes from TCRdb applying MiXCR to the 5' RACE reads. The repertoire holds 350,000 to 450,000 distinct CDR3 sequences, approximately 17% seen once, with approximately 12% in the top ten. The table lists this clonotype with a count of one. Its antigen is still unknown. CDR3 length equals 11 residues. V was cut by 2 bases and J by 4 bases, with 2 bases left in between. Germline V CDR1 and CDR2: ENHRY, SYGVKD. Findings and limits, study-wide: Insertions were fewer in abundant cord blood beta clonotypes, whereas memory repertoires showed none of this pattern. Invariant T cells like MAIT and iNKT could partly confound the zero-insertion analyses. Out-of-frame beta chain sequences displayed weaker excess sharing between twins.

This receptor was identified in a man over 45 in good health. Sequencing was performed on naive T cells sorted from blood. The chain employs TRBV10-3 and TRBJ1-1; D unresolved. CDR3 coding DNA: TGTGCCATCAGTGAGGGCACTGAAGCTTTCTTT. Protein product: CAISEGTEAFF.